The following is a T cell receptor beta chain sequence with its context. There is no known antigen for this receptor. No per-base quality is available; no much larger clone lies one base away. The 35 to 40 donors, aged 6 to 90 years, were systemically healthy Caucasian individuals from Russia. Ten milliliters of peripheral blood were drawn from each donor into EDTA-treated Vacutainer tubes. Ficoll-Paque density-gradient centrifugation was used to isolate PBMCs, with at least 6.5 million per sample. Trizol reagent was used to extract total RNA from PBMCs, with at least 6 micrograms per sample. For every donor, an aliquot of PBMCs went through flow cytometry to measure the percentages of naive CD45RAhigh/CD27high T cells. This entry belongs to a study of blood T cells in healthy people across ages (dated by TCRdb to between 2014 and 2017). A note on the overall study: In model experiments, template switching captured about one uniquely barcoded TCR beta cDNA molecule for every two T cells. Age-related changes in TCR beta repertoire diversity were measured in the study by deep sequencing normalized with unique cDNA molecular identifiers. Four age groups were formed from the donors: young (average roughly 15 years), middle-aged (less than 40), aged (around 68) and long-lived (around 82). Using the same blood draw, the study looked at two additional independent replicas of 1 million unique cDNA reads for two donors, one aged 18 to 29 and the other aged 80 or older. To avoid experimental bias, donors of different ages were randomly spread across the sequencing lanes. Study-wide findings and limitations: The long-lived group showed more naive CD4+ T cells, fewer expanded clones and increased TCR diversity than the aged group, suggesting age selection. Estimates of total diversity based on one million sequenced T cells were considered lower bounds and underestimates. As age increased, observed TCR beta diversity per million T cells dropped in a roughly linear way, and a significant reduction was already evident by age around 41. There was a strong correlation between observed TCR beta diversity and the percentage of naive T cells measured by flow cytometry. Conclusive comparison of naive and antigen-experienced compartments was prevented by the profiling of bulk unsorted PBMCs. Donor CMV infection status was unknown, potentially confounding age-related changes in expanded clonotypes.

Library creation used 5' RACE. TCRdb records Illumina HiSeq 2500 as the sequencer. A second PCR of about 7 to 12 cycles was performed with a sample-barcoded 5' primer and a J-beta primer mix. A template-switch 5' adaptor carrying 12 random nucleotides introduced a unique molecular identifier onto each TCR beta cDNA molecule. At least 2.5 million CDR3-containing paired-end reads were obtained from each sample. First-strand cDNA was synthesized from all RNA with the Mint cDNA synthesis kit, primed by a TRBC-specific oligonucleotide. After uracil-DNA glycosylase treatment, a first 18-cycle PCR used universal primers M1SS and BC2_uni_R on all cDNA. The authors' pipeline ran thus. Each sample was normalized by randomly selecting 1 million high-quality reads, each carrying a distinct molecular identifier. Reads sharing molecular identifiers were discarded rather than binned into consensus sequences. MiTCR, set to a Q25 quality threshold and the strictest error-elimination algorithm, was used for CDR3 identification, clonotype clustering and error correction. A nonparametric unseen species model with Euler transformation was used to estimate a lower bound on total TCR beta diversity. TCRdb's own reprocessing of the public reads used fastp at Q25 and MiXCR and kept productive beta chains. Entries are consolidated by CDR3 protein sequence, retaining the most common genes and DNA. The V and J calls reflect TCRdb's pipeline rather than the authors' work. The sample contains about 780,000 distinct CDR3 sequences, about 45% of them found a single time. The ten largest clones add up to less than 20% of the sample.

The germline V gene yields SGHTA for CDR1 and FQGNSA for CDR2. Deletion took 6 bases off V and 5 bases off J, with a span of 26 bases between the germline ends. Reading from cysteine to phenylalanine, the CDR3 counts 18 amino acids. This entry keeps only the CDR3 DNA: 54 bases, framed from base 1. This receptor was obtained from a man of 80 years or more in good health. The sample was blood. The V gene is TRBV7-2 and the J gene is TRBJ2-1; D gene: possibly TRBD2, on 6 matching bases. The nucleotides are TGTGCCAGCAGGGGAATGAGAGGCGGGACTTCTGCCCACAATGAGCAGTTCTTC. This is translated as CASRGMRGGTSAHNEQFF.